The 2 T cell receptor beta chains below were found in one sample sequenced in a study of human T cells and chemical hapten exposure. TCRdb independently ran MiXCR on the RACE reads; one entry per CDR3 protein. The sample includes about 170,000 distinct CDR3 sequences, 25% to 30% of them seen just once. Time point reported: patch test 3, about 24 weeks after DPC sensitization. Treatment reported: therapeutic diphenylcyclopropenone sensitization with weekly scalp DPC. Source: whole blood, taken in connection with sensitization to the hapten diphenylcyclopropenone (DPC). Source of these receptors: a woman between 18 and 30 years old with alopecia areata. Some clones in this sample may be carry-over from other donors' samples.

This chain connects TRBV4-1 to TRBJ1-1, with D possibly being TRBD1 (5 bases). The germline V gene has CDR1 MGHRA and CDR2 YSYEKL. The V gene lost 0 bases and the J gene lost 6 bases, with 14 bases spanning the gap. The CDR3 consists of 15 residues. The CDR3 sequence: CASSQEKGYTAEAFF. The CDR3 region has the DNA TGCGCCAGCAGCCAAGAGAAGGGGTATACCGCTGAAGCTTTCTTT.

The chain uses TRBV11-2 and TRBJ2-7, with D possibly TRBD2 on 5 matching bases. The germline V gene encodes CDR1 SGHAT and CDR2 FQNNGV. The CDR3 has 15 residues. Trimming took 1 base from V and 6 from J, leaving 16 bases between them. The CDR3 DNA sequence: TGTGCCAGCAGCTTAGTTGGTCCCGTCGGGGTCGAGCAGTACTTC. It translates to CASSLVGPVGVEQYF.